Following are 26 T cell receptor beta chains from one sample sequenced in a study of blood T cell repertoires in COVID-19. Assay: immunoSEQ multiplex PCR; the TCRdb copy retains only in-frame clones and omits some. The table includes about 93,000 clones, approximately 80% detected once. Sequencing used peripheral blood. All receptors derive from a human donor in a cohort sampled during active COVID-19.

This clone was seen more than once but under ten times. The chain employs TRBV18 and TRBJ1-6, with 7 bases matching TRBD1. Trimming cost V 4 bases and J 7 bases; bases outside gene matches: 1. The CDR3 is made up of 13 amino acids. CDR1 is KGHSH and CDR2 is LQKENI in the germline V gene. In nucleotides, the CDR3 is TGTGCCAGCTCACTGACAGGGAATTCACCCCTCCACTTT. It yields the protein CASSLTGNSPLHF.

This clone appeared once. CDR3 coding DNA: TGTGCCCCCGGGACTAGCGGGAGTTGGGGGATGTCCTACGAGCAGTACTTC. This sequence encodes CAPGTSGSWGMSYEQYF. V gene TRBV19 combines with J gene TRBJ2-7; 14 bases fit TRBD2. This CDR3 spans 17 amino acids. Unmatched junction bases numbered 13, after V lost 11 bases and J lost 1 base. Germline V CDR1 and CDR2: LNHDA, SQIVND (reference sequence).

This clone occurred a few times. The gene calls are TRBV3-1 (or the pseudogene TRBV3-2) and TRBJ1-6, with 11 bases lining up with TRBD1. Trimming at V came to 6 bases and at J to 9 bases, leaving 7 bases not matched to a gene. Germline V gene data show CDR1 as LGHDT and CDR2 as YNNKEL (reference sequence). The CDR3 is made up of 15 amino acids. CDR3 sequence: CASRESGTGGSPLHF. The CDR3 region has the DNA TGTGCCAGCAGGGAATCCGGGACAGGGGGTTCACCCCTCCACTTT.

This sequence joins TRBV9 and TRBJ2-5, with 12 bases matching TRBD1. The CDR3 loop spans 16 amino acids. J gave up 4 bases and V 0 bases, and 4 bases lay outside the gene matches. Germline assignment: CDR1 SGDLS and CDR2 YYNGEE. Here the CDR3 DNA reads TGTGCCAGCAGCGTAGGCGGGACAGGGGGCAGAGAGACCCAGTACTTC. Translation: CASSVGGTGGRETQYF.

This clone was detected a few times. The chain uses TRBV19 and TRBJ2-7; 9 bases map to TRBD2. From germline, CDR1 is LNHDA and CDR2 SQIVND (reference sequence). This CDR3 is 14 amino acids long. Trimming removed 2 bases from V and 5 bases from J; junction bases left unmatched: 4. The CDR3 nucleotides read TGTGCCAGTAGTATACTTGAGCGGGAGGACGAGCAGTACTTC. As protein: CASSILEREDEQYF.

The V gene is TRBV18, the J gene TRBJ2-7; 9 bases fit TRBD2. Looked up from germline, CDR1 is KGHSH and CDR2 is LQKENI. This CDR3 comprises 16 residues. V lost 1 base, J lost 0 bases, and 4 bases stayed unmatched. The CDR3 reads CASSPRLAGSSYEQYF. The CDR3, as DNA: TGTGCCAGCTCACCACGCCTAGCGGGGAGCTCCTACGAGCAGTACTTC.

The chain joins TRBV5-4 to TRBJ2-3; the D gene is possibly TRBD2 (6 bases). The CDR3 contains 15 residues. Germline assignment: CDR1 SGHNT and CDR2 YYREEE (reference sequence). V was pared by 2 bases and J by 0 bases, with 10 bases between. The CDR3 DNA is TGTGCCAGCAGCTTAACTAGCAGTAGCACAGATACGCAGTATTTT. Residues: CASSLTSSSTDTQYF.

The chain links TRBV6-5 to TRBJ2-5; D may be TRBD1 (6 bases). Germline assignment: CDR1 MNHEY and CDR2 SVGAGI. This CDR3 spans 15 amino acids. Between the trimmed V and J ends, which lost 8 bases and 2 bases, there was a span of 18 bases. The CDR3 loop reads CASAKQGSVQETQYF. CDR3 coding DNA: TGTGCCAGCGCAAAACAGGGATCGGTTCAAGAGACCCAGTACTTC.

The chain has TRBV25-1 and TRBJ2-5, with 13 bases aligning to TRBD2. V dropped 10 bases and J dropped 5; count of bases not matched to a gene: 4. The CDR3 length is 13 residues. Germline loops: CDR1 MGHDK, CDR2 SYGVNS. The CDR3 reads CATGLAGEETQYF. The CDR3 DNA reads TGTGCCACCGGACTAGCGGGAGAGGAGACCCAGTACTTC.

V and J are TRBV2 and TRBJ2-6; 7 bases match TRBD1. With V trimmed by 3 bases and J by 0 bases, 2 bases remained unmatched. The germline CDR1 and CDR2 sequences are SNHLY and FYNNEI. The CDR3 spans 16 residues. The CDR3 here is CASSDDRDSGANVLTF. DNA for the CDR3: TGTGCCAGCAGTGATGACAGGGACTCTGGGGCCAACGTCCTGACTTTC.

The rearrangement links TRBV18 to TRBJ2-4; D is unresolved. V lost 3 bases to trimming and J lost 2 bases, with 8 bases between them. The CDR3 covers 14 residues. Germline assignment: CDR1 KGHSH and CDR2 LQKENI. CDR3 protein: CASSPPKPKNIQYF. The CDR3 DNA reads as TGTGCCAGCTCACCCCCAAAGCCCAAAAACATTCAGTACTTC.

The chain employs TRBV18 and TRBJ2-4; 9 bases map to TRBD2. The CDR3 length is 13 residues. Looked up from germline, CDR1 is KGHSH and CDR2 is LQKENI. V shed 3 bases and J 9 bases; nucleotides not matched to a gene: 3. In nucleotides, the CDR3 is TGTGCCAGCTCACCCGCGGGGGGGACCATTCAGTACTTC. This codes for CASSPAGGTIQYF.

The chain has TRBV7-8 and TRBJ1-5; the match to TRBD1 covers 7 bases. Germline CDR1 reads SGHVS; CDR2 reads FQNEAQ. Losses at the gene ends were 5 bases for V and 11 bases for J; bases not matched to a gene: 12. CDR3 length equals 14 residues. The chain's CDR3 is CASSPGTARRAQHF. DNA of the CDR3: TGTGCCAGCAGCCCCGGGACAGCCCGTCGGGCCCAGCATTTT.

The V call is TRBV27, the J call TRBJ1-1; D unclear. Germline CDR1 reads MNHEY; CDR2 reads SMNVEV (reference sequence). V was pared by 3 bases and J by 8 bases, with 7 bases between. There are 11 residues in the CDR3. The CDR3 region is CASSFGGEAFF. CDR3 nucleotides: TGTGCCAGCAGTTTTGGTGGCGAAGCTTTCTTT.

In its sample, this clone was seen a few times. This chain uses TRBV5-6 with TRBJ2-1; 8 bases are a match to TRBD1. The CDR3 is made up of 14 amino acids. Germline-derived CDR1 and CDR2 are SGHDT and YYEEEE. J was trimmed by 7 bases and V by 4 bases; bases with no gene match: 7. The CDR3 sequence: CASSAGQVGNEQFF. The CDR3 nucleotides are TGTGCCAGCAGCGCGGGACAGGTAGGAAATGAGCAGTTCTTC.

J is TRBJ2-2 and V is TRBV5-1, with a possible D match to TRBD1 (5 bases). V was cut by 3 bases and J by 5 bases, with 14 bases left in between. The CDR3 is 15 residues long. The V gene's germline CDR1 is SGHRS and CDR2 YFSETQ. The CDR3 loop is CASSSPDTWTGELFF. CDR3 DNA: TGCGCCAGCAGCTCGCCGGACACCTGGACCGGGGAGCTGTTTTTT.

This clone was picked up one time. The chain joins TRBV18 to TRBJ1-5; D gene ambiguous. CDR3 size: 16 residues. Germline V gene data show CDR1 as KGHSH and CDR2 as LQKENI. Trimming took 0 bases from V and 2 from J, leaving 11 bases between them. CDR3 residues: CASSPPNGQGNQPQHF. The CDR3 coding sequence is TGTGCCAGCTCACCACCGAATGGGCAGGGCAATCAGCCCCAGCATTTT. Looking up the rest from reference TRBV18 and TRBJ1-5 gives the full variable domain: NAGVMQNPRHLVRRRGQEARLRCSPMKGHSHVYWYRQLPEEGLKFMVYLQKENIIDESGMPKERFSAEFPKEGPSILRIQQVVRGDSAAYFCASSPPNGQGNQPQHFGDGTRLSIL.

This chain links TRBV7-6 with TRBJ2-6; D is perhaps TRBD1 (6 bases). CDR3 length equals 16 residues. The ends were cut back, 5 bases at V and 0 bases at J, with 11 bases in the middle. Germline V gene lookup returns CDR1 SGHVS and CDR2 FNYEAQ. In DNA form, the CDR3 reads TGTGCCAGCAGCCCGACAGGTCACTCTGGGGCCAACGTCCTGACTTTC. It translates to CASSPTGHSGANVLTF.

The chain uses TRBV13 and TRBJ2-5; D ambiguous. The V and J ends lost 5 bases and 7 bases respectively, with 11 bases between them. The length of the CDR3 is 12 residues. Germline V CDR1 and CDR2: PRHDT, FYEKMQ (reference sequence). CDR3 sequence (DNA): TGTGCCAGCAGCACAACGAGAGGGACCCAGTACTTC. Translation gives CASSTTRGTQYF.

CDR3 coding DNA: TGTGCCAGTAGTTCCCGGAGGGATTCTAGCAATCAGCCCCAGCATTTT. This translates into CASSSRRDSSNQPQHF. The gene calls are TRBV19 and TRBJ1-5; no firm D call. Germline values: CDR1 LNHDA, CDR2 SQIVND (reference sequence). This CDR3 has 16 residues. The ends were cut back, 5 bases at V and 0 bases at J, with 14 bases in the middle.

The chain uses TRBV14 and TRBJ2-7, with D possibly TRBD2 on 5 matching bases. Trimming shortened V by 4 bases and J by 7 bases, and 14 bases separated the two germline ends. This CDR3 spans 13 amino acids. Germline V CDR1 and CDR2: SGHDN, FVKESK. CDR3 loop: CASSRDGVGEQYF. CDR3 DNA: TGTGCCAGCAGCCGAGACGGGGTGGGGGAGCAGTACTTC.

The gene calls are TRBV5-5 and TRBJ2-3; TRBD2 matches 14 bases. J gave up 1 base and V 5 bases, and 12 bases lay outside the gene matches. Germline V CDR1 and CDR2: SGHKS, YYEKEE (reference sequence). CDR3 size: 19 residues. In DNA form, the CDR3 reads TGTGCCAGCAGAGAGTCCTTGGGACTAGCGGGGGACCGCACAGATACGCAGTATTTT. Residues: CASRESLGLAGDRTDTQYF. The complete variable domain, with remaining parts taken from reference TRBV5-5 and TRBJ2-3, reads DAGVTQSPTHLIKTRGQQVTLRCSPISGHKSVSWYQQVLGQGPQFIFQYYEKEERGRGNFPDRFSARQFPNYSSELNVNALLLGDSALYLCASRESLGLAGDRTDTQYFGPGTRLTVL.

The count of this clone is one. This chain connects TRBV7-9 to TRBJ2-6; D might be TRBD2 (5 bases). The CDR3 has 15 residues. CDR1 and CDR2 from the germline V gene are SEHNR and FQNEAQ (reference sequence). V lost 0 bases to trimming and J lost 2 bases, with 5 bases between them. DNA for the CDR3: TGTGCCAGCAGCTTAGCGCGGGCTGGGGCCAACGTCCTGACTTTC. Its translation: CASSLARAGANVLTF. Together with reference TRBV7-9 and TRBJ2-6, the CDR3 gives the full variable domain: DTGVSQNPRHKITKRGQNVTFRCDPISEHNRLYWYRQTLGQGPEFLTYFQNEAQLEKSRLLSDRFSAERPKGSFSTLEIQRTEQGDSAMYLCASSLARAGANVLTFGAGSRLTVL.

The chain uses TRBV6-5 and TRBJ2-2; 8 nucleotides match TRBD1. The CDR3 runs to 15 residues. Germline CDR1 MNHEY, CDR2 SVGAGI. J was trimmed by 5 bases and V by 5 bases; bases with no gene match: 7. The CDR3: CASSKDRVGTGELFF. The CDR3 DNA is TGTGCCAGCAGTAAGGACAGGGTAGGGACCGGGGAGCTGTTTTTT.

The chain recombines TRBV27 with TRBJ1-2; D perhaps matches TRBD1 (6 bases). The germline V and J ends were trimmed by 5 bases and 4 bases, with 14 bases remaining between them. CDR3 length equals 14 residues. The germline CDR1 and CDR2 sequences are MNHEY and SMNVEV (reference sequence). CDR3 coding DNA: TGTGCCAGCAGTAAAAGACAGGAAACCTATGGCTACACCTTC. This encodes CASSKRQETYGYTF.

This chain uses TRBV9 with TRBJ2-5; 10 positions agree with TRBD2. Germline CDR1 reads SGDLS; CDR2 reads YYNGEE. The V and J ends lost 7 bases and 4 bases, in that order; junction bases with no gene match: 13. The CDR3 is 16 amino acids. CDR3 amino acids: CASEKGIAGGGETQYF. In DNA form, the CDR3 reads TGTGCCAGCGAGAAGGGGATAGCGGGGGGCGGAGAGACCCAGTACTTC.